The present T cell receptor (beta chain) was sequenced within a study of glioma-infiltrating T cells. Study conclusions and caveats: Only very few CDR3 sequences appeared in both tissue and blood. Non-neoplastic patients had below-expected tissue-blood divergence, while all gliomas exceeded expectation.

This clonotype is deemed medium-sized. Its specificity is unknown. The CDR3 is made up of 14 amino acids. Trimming removed 0 bases from V and 4 bases from J; junction bases left unmatched: 3. Germline V gene data show CDR1 as DFQATT and CDR2 as SNEGSKA (reference sequence). Using RNA template, CDR3s of TCR alpha and beta were amplified with iRepertoire arm-PCR. Input was roughly 85-450 ng of tissue mRNA or PBMC total RNA. TCRdb processed the multiplex PCR reads anew with MiXCR; each CDR3 protein has one entry. The sample has under 50,000 distinct CDR3 sequences; 20% to 25% are singletons. The rearrangement uses TRBV20-1 and TRBJ2-1, with 7 nucleotides matching TRBD1. The origin of this receptor is a human donor with low-grade glioma or glioblastoma, undergoing nonglioma brain surgery, or in good health (not recorded which). The sequencing sample was made of glioma tissue, nonneoplastic brain tissue, or PBMCs (not recorded which). CDR3 region: CSARDRDSYNEQFF. The CDR3 DNA is TGCAGTGCTAGAGACCGGGACAGTTACAATGAGCAGTTCTTC.